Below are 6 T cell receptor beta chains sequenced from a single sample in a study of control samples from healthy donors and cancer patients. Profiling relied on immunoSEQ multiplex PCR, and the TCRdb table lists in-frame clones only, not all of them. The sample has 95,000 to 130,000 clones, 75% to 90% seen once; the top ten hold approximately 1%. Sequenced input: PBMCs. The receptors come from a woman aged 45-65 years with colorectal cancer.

The CDR3 bases are TGTGCCAGTAGGCAACCTCGGACAGGGCATATGGTTCAGGGCACAGATACGCAGTATTTT. Translated: CASRQPRTGHMVQGTDTQYF. The J gene is TRBJ2-3, the V gene TRBV19, with 8 bases matching TRBD1. V dropped 6 bases and J dropped 1; count of bases not matched to a gene: 21. The CDR3 covers 20 residues. Per germline, CDR1 LNHDA and CDR2 SQIVND (reference sequence).

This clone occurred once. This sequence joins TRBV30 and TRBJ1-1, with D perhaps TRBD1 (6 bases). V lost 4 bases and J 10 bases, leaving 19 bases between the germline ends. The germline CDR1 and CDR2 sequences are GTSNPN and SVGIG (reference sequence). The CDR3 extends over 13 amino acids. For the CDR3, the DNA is TGTGCCTGGACGGCAGGGGTCTCGTGGCGAGCTTTCTTT. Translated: CAWTAGVSWRAFF.

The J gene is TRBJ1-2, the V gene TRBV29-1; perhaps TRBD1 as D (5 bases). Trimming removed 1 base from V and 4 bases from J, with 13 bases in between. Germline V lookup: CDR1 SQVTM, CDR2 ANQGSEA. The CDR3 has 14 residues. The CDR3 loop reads CSVEAGFAGYGYTF. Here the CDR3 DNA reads TGCAGCGTTGAAGCAGGGTTTGCTGGCTATGGCTACACCTTC.

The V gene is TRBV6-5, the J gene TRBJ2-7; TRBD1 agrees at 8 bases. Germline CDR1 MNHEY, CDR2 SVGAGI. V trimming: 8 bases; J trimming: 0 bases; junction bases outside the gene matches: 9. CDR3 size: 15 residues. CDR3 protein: CASGEPGQVSYEQYF. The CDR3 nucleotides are TGTGCCAGCGGGGAGCCGGGACAGGTCTCCTACGAGCAGTACTTC.

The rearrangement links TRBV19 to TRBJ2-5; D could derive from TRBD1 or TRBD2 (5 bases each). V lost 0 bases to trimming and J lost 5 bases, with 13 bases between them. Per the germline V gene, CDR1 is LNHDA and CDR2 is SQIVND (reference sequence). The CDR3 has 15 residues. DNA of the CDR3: TGTGCCAGTAGTATAGACATCGGGACGCGGGAGACCCAGTACTTC. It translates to CASSIDIGTRETQYF.

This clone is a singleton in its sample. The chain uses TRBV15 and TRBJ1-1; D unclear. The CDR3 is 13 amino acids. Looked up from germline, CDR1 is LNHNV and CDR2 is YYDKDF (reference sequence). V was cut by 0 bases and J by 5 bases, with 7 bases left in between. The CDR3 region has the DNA TGTGCCACCAGCAGAGAGGGGTATACTGAAGCTTTCTTT. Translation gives CATSREGYTEAFF.